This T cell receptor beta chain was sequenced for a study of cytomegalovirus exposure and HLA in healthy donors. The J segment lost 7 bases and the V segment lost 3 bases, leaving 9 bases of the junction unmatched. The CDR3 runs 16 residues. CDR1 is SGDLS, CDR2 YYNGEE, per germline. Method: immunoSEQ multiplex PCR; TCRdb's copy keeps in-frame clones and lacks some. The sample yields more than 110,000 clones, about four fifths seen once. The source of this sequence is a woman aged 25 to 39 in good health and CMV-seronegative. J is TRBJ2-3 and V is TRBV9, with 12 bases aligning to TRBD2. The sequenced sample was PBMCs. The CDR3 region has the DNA TGTGCCAGCAGCGCCGAGCCGGGACTAGCGGGTAATACGCAGTATTTT. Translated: CASSAEPGLAGNTQYF. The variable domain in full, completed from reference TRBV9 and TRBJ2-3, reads DSGVTQTPKHLITATGQRVTLRCSPRSGDLSVYWYQQSLDQGLQFLIQYYNGEERAKGNILERFSAQQFPDLHSELNLSSLELGDSALYFCASSAEPGLAGNTQYFGPGTRLTVL.